This T cell receptor (beta chain) was documented in a study of CXCR3-negative and CXCR3-positive naive CD8 T cells. Broader study findings: CXCR3-positive naive cells carried more hydrophobic TRB CDR3s than CXCR3-negative ones.

Preparation of TRB cDNA libraries relied on 5' RACE carrying UMI labels. TCRdb re-analyzed the 5' RACE reads; it lists each CDR3 protein once, without DNA. This table holds fewer than 80,000 distinct CDR3 sequences. Each CD8+ T cell subset was flow-sorted in triplicate. Every sort contained 300,000 cells. In regard to this clonotype: What it binds is unknown.

The sequence was collected from a human donor in good health. Some clones in this sample may be carry-over from other donors' samples. Sequenced: naive CXCR3- CD8+ T cells from blood. As to subset: CD45RO-CCR7+CD27+CD95- naive CD8+ T cells lacking CXCR3 (TNR3-).

CDR3 residues: CASSHVLGDGTEAFF. The V and J genes are TRBV4-3 and TRBJ1-1; absent DNA, TCRdb's TRBD1 call cannot be checked. From germline, CDR1 is LGHNA and CDR2 YSLEER. CDR3 length equals 15 residues.